The clone carrying this T cell receptor (beta chain) has a count of ten or more. Its antigen is not known. TCRdb reprocessed the reads via MiXCR and lists one record per CDR3 protein. The sample lists about 24,000 distinct CDR3 sequences; approximately 22% were seen once. The entry originates in a study of T cell repertoires in cytomegalovirus infection. The overall study: Public TCR beta signatures were indicative of both CMV infection and a matching HLA type.

Trimming at V came to 10 bases and at J to 4 bases, leaving 5 bases not matched to a gene. Germline assignment: CDR1 MNHNS and CDR2 SASEGT. The length of the CDR3 is 13 residues. This clonotype was obtained from a human donor in good health (CMV status not recorded). Some clones in this sample may be carry-over from other donors' samples. Sequenced material: CD8+ T cells from cultured PBMCs, taken from culture after CMV antigen stimulation. This rearrangement joins TRBV6-1 to TRBJ2-1, with 9 nucleotides matching TRBD1. The CDR3 sequence: CATRGQGYNEQFF. CDR3 in DNA: TGTGCCACCAGGGGACAGGGATACAATGAGCAGTTCTTC.